Presented here are 5 T cell receptor beta chains from one specimen sequenced in a study of T cell responses to AZD1222 COVID-19 vaccine. Measured with immunoSEQ multiplex PCR; TCRdb has only the in-frame clones, and not every one. The sample contains 90,000 to 150,000 clones, approximately 92% of which appear only once. The sample consisted of peripheral blood, taken 28 days after the second AZD1222 dose. Receptors originate from an adult who received the AZD1222 COVID-19 vaccine.

The genes are TRBV28 and TRBJ1-1, with D possibly being TRBD1 (5 bases). Trimming cost V 7 bases and J 11 bases, with 17 bases left between them. Germline CDR1 is MDHEN and CDR2 is SYDVKM. The CDR3 length is 12 residues. As DNA, the CDR3 is TGTGCCAGCATTCCCTCGGGGGGTCGGGCTTTCTTT. Its protein is CASIPSGGRAFF.

V gene TRBV5-1 combines with J gene TRBJ2-1; 12 nucleotides align to TRBD1. Germline CDR1 and CDR2: SGHRS and YFSETQ. There are 17 residues in the CDR3. Unmatched junction bases numbered 4, after V lost 3 bases and J lost 0 bases. CDR3 DNA sequence: TGCGCCAGCAGCTGGGGACAGGGGGCTCCCTCCTACAATGAGCAGTTCTTC. Amino acid sequence: CASSWGQGAPSYNEQFF.

The chain links TRBV11-3 to TRBJ2-7, with TRBD1 identical over 7 bases. The trim removed 1 base at V and 5 bases at J, leaving 2 bases unmatched. Germline V gene data show CDR1 as SGHNT and CDR2 as YENEEA. CDR3 length equals 13 residues. The CDR3, as DNA: TGTGCCAGCAGCTTAGGAGGGGGCAACGAGCAGTACTTC. Amino acid sequence: CASSLGGGNEQYF.

CDR3 amino acids: CASSPLQGAGHYGYTF. The CDR3, as DNA: TGTGCCAGCTCACCACTCCAGGGGGCGGGACACTATGGCTACACCTTC. V and J are TRBV18 and TRBJ1-2; 8 bases map to TRBD1. This CDR3 spans 16 amino acids. V dropped 1 base and J dropped 3; count of bases not matched to a gene: 7. CDR1 is KGHSH and CDR2 is LQKENI in the germline V gene. Drawing the rest from reference TRBV18 and TRBJ1-2, the complete variable domain is NAGVMQNPRHLVRRRGQEARLRCSPMKGHSHVYWYRQLPEEGLKFMVYLQKENIIDESGMPKERFSAEFPKEGPSILRIQQVVRGDSAAYFCASSPLQGAGHYGYTFGSGTRLTVV.

The chain links TRBV27 to TRBJ1-6, with D unresolved. This CDR3 region has 14 residues. Germline lookup yields CDR1 MNHEY and CDR2 SMNVEV (reference sequence). The V gene lost 5 bases and the J gene lost 7 bases, with 12 bases spanning the gap. CDR3 region: CASSPYSGNSPLHF. The CDR3 region has the DNA TGTGCCAGCAGTCCGTACTCTGGGAATTCACCCCTCCACTTT.